Listed here are 27 T cell receptor beta chains from one sample, sequenced in a study of CD8 T cells in ankylosing spondylitis (dated by TCRdb to the late 2010s). The library came from 5' RACE. This sample was sequenced with an Illumina HiSeq 2500. TCRdb reran the public reads through fastp at Q25 and MiXCR, keeping productive beta chains. Each entry merges the rows of one CDR3 protein and shows their most common DNA and genes. This sample comprises 450,000 or so distinct CDR3 sequences, roughly 27% of them detected only once. The ten largest make up 0.85% to 1% of the sample. Overall study results and their limits: Blood from ankylosing spondylitis patients appeared to be characterized by a TCR beta motif made up of several highly homologous amino acid variants.

For these receptors, no antigen is known. Sample: blood, either unsorted or a sorted T cell fraction (not recorded which). These receptors were taken from a male donor with ankylosing spondylitis.

A few counts support this clonotype. V gene TRBV7-8 combines with J gene TRBJ2-1, with D perhaps matching TRBD2 (6 bases). V was clipped by 1 base and J by 2 bases, with 12 bases between them. CDR1 and CDR2 (germline): SGHVS, FQNEAQ. This CDR3 contains 16 residues. CDR3: CASSLVSGRAYNEQFF. The CDR3, as DNA: TGTGCCAGCAGCTTAGTGTCCGGGAGAGCCTACAATGAGCAGTTCTTC.

A few counts support this clonotype. V and J are TRBV20-1 and TRBJ1-1; unclear D gene. Trimming cost V 2 bases and J 1 base, with 8 bases left between them. Germline V gene lookup returns CDR1 DFQATT and CDR2 SNEGSKA (reference sequence). The CDR3 has 13 amino acids. The DNA of the CDR3 is TGCAGTGCTAGAAACCCAGAGAACACTGAAGCTTTCTTT. Translating it yields CSARNPENTEAFF.

This clonotype was detected only a few times. V and J are TRBV24-1 and TRBJ2-1; D not certain. Trimming took 4 bases from V and 6 from J, leaving 15 bases between them. Germline loops: CDR1 KGHDR, CDR2 SFDVKD. CDR3 length: 15 amino acids. The CDR3 coding sequence is TGTGCCACCAGTGACCCCTCGGGTGGGGTCAATGAGCAGTTCTTC. Its protein is CATSDPSGGVNEQFF.

The chain recombines TRBV18 with TRBJ1-2, with D hard to call. The V gene lost 3 bases and the J gene lost 3 bases, with 8 bases spanning the gap. CDR3 size: 13 residues. Germline CDR1 reads KGHSH; CDR2 reads LQKENI. The CDR3 bases are TGTGCCAGCTCACCGACGACGGACTATGGCTACACCTTC. Translating gives CASSPTTDYGYTF.

The chain combines TRBV7-8 with TRBJ2-1; unclear D gene. The CDR3 loop spans 16 amino acids. CDR1 and CDR2 from the germline V gene are SGHVS and FQNEAQ. Trimming cost V 1 base and J 6 bases, with 16 bases left between them. CDR3 DNA: TGTGCCAGCAGCTTAGGAGGCAGGCCCCCCCTCAATGAGCAGTTCTTC. It translates to CASSLGGRPPLNEQFF.

The CDR3 sequence is CASSREGRTYNEQFF. CDR3 sequence (DNA): TGTGCCAGCAGCCGGGAGGGCCGCACCTACAATGAGCAGTTCTTC. The chain combines TRBV7-2 with TRBJ2-1, with 8 bases that match TRBD2. Germline values: CDR1 SGHTA, CDR2 FQGNSA. The CDR3 has 15 residues. V was pared by 5 bases and J by 2 bases, with 5 bases of the junction left unmatched.

In its sample, this clonotype was seen many times. CDR3 in amino acids: CASSPGVGTQSYTF. Here the CDR3 DNA reads TGCGCCAGCAGCCCTGGAGTGGGGACCCAAAGCTACACCTTC. This rearrangement joins TRBV5-1 to TRBJ1-2; weak D call: TRBD1 (5 bases). CDR3 length: 14 amino acids. Trimming took off 4 bases at V and 9 bases at J, with 19 bases between the two ends. CDR1 and CDR2 (germline): SGHRS, YFSETQ. Together with reference TRBV5-1 and TRBJ1-2, the CDR3 gives the full variable domain: KAGVTQTPRYLIKTRGQQVTLSCSPISGHRSVSWYQQTPGQGLQFLFEYFSETQRNKGNFPGRFSGRQFSNSRSEMNVSTLELGDSALYLCASSPGVGTQSYTFGSGTRLTVV.

A few counts support this clonotype. V usage is TRBV12-5 and J usage is TRBJ1-1; D ambiguous. Germline CDR1 LGHNT, CDR2 FRNRAP. The V gene lost 1 base and the J gene lost 5 bases, with 8 bases spanning the gap. CDR3 length: 13 residues. CDR3 sequence: CASGLEGGTEAFF. CDR3 DNA: TGTGCTAGTGGTTTGGAAGGCGGGACTGAAGCTTTCTTT.

The rearrangement uses TRBV3-1 and TRBJ1-2; D gene unclear. V was trimmed by 5 bases and J by 5 bases, leaving 21 bases between them. The CDR3 consists of 16 residues. The germline V gene encodes CDR1 LGHDT and CDR2 YNNKEL (reference sequence). For the CDR3, the DNA is TGTGCCAGCAGCTTCCTAGGCGGGGAGAACCTTTATGGCTACACCTTC. Encoded protein: CASSFLGGENLYGYTF.

The rearrangement links TRBV7-9 to TRBJ1-6; D not resolved. V was trimmed by 5 bases and J by 9 bases, leaving 11 bases between them. This CDR3 contains 13 residues. In germline, CDR1 is SEHNR, CDR2 FQNEAQ (reference sequence). CDR3 amino acids: CASSTLVGSPLHF. CDR3 DNA sequence: TGTGCCAGCAGCACGCTCGTCGGTTCACCCCTCCACTTT.

In this sample, this clonotype turned up a few times. The CDR3 DNA is TGTGCCAGCAGTCAAGACTCCCTACAGGCGAACTATGGCTACACCTTC. As protein: CASSQDSLQANYGYTF. The gene calls are TRBV6-1 and TRBJ1-2, with D tentatively TRBD1 (5 bases). The germline V gene encodes CDR1 MNHNS and CDR2 SASEGT. The CDR3 is 16 amino acids. Trimming stripped 5 bases from V and 2 bases from J, with 18 bases between.

The chain is built from TRBV20-1 and TRBJ1-6; 7 positions agree with TRBD1. Germline CDR1 DFQATT, CDR2 SNEGSKA (reference sequence). V was clipped by 3 bases and J by 0 bases; unmatched bases: 8. This CDR3 contains 17 residues. In nucleotides, the CDR3 is TGCAGTGCTAGCTGGGACAGCATGAGCTCCTATAATTCACCCCTCCACTTT. It codes for CSASWDSMSSYNSPLHF.

This clonotype has a handful of counts. The chain carries TRBV5-6 and TRBJ1-3; no definite D call. The CDR3 runs 17 residues. V was cut by 4 bases and J by 0 bases, with 17 bases left in between. Germline V gene data show CDR1 as SGHDT and CDR2 as YYEEEE. CDR3 region: CASSGMDGLPSGNTIYF. DNA of the CDR3: TGTGCCAGCAGCGGGATGGACGGCCTGCCCTCTGGAAACACCATATATTTT.

This clonotype was detected only a few times. The chain is built from TRBV3-1 and TRBJ2-1, with D possibly matching TRBD2 (6 bases). This CDR3 contains 15 residues. V was cut by 4 bases and J by 4 bases, with 14 bases left in between. Per the germline V gene, CDR1 is LGHDT and CDR2 is YNNKEL (reference sequence). The CDR3 DNA is TGTGCCAGCAGCCGGCTAGCGCGGCCATACAATGAGCAGTTCTTC. Encoded protein: CASSRLARPYNEQFF.

This rearrangement joins TRBV5-1 to TRBJ2-3; tentatively, D is TRBD2 (5 bases). The CDR3 has 14 amino acids. CDR1 is SGHRS and CDR2 is YFSETQ in the germline V gene. With 0 bases removed from V and 6 bases from J, the gap between germline ends came to 11 bases. This chain's CDR3 is CASSLGASGDTQYF. The CDR3 nucleotides are TGCGCCAGCAGCTTGGGAGCGTCGGGGGATACGCAGTATTTT.

The chain couples TRBV5-1 to TRBJ2-7, with 16 nucleotides matching TRBD2. The V and J ends lost 5 bases and 5 bases, in that order; junction bases with no gene match: 10. The CDR3 loop spans 17 amino acids. The germline CDR1 and CDR2 sequences are SGHRS and YFSETQ. The CDR3 region is CASSPSGTSGRAHEQYV. The CDR3 DNA reads as TGCGCCAGCAGTCCGTCCGGGACTAGCGGGAGGGCCCACGAGCAGTACGTC.

J is TRBJ2-2 and V is TRBV24-1; D remains unclear. The CDR3 runs to 16 residues. V shed 2 bases and J shed 6 bases, with 15 bases lying between them. CDR1 and CDR2 (germline): KGHDR, SFDVKD. For the CDR3, the DNA is TGTGCCACCAGTGATTCGGTCAGAACCTCACCCGGGGAGCTGTTTTTT. Its translation is CATSDSVRTSPGELFF.

In this sample, this clonotype turned up a few times. J is TRBJ2-7 and V is TRBV5-1, with 12 bases aligning to TRBD2. CDR3 length: 17 amino acids. The V segment lost 4 bases and the J segment 1 base; nucleotides outside the gene matches: 9. Germline V lookup: CDR1 SGHRS, CDR2 YFSETQ. The CDR3 DNA is TGCGCCAGCAGCCTAACCGGGACTAGCGGGTATTCCTACGAGCAGTACTTC. Protein sequence: CASSLTGTSGYSYEQYF.

This clonotype has at least ten counts. The chain links TRBV24-1 to TRBJ2-5, with 8 bases lining up with TRBD1. CDR1 KGHDR and CDR2 SFDVKD come from the germline V gene. The ends lost 1 base at V and 4 bases at J; junction bases unmatched: 7. CDR3 length equals 16 residues. The CDR3 here is CATSDFRQGAGETQYF. CDR3 DNA: TGTGCCACCAGTGATTTTAGGCAGGGGGCCGGAGAGACCCAGTACTTC.

Only a few counts were recorded for this clonotype. The gene calls are TRBV2 and TRBJ1-1; maybe TRBD1 (5 bases). CDR1 is SNHLY, CDR2 FYNNEI, per germline. The CDR3 totals 13 residues. The V end was cut by 6 bases, the J end by 1 base, with 9 bases between. This chain's CDR3 is CASRTTGNTEAFF. In DNA, the CDR3 is TGTGCCAGCAGAACTACAGGGAACACTGAAGCTTTCTTT. Complete variable domain (other parts from reference TRBV2 and TRBJ1-1): EPEVTQTPSHQVTQMGQEVILRCVPISNHLYFYWYRQILGQKVEFLVSFYNNEISEKSEIFDDQFSVERPDGSNFTLKIRSTKLEDSAMYFCASRTTGNTEAFFGQGTRLTVV.

This clonotype has at least ten counts. The rearrangement joins TRBV12-3 or TRBV12-4 to TRBJ2-3; possible D gene TRBD1, 6 bases. There are 14 residues in the CDR3. Trimming removed 5 bases at V and 6 bases at J, with 15 bases between. This CDR3 reads CASSPLGGWDTQYF. Here the CDR3 DNA reads TGTGCCAGCAGTCCACTAGGGGGTTGGGATACGCAGTATTTT.

This rearrangement joins TRBV5-1 to TRBJ2-2, with 8 bases lining up with TRBD2. The CDR3 extends over 15 amino acids. Germline assignment: CDR1 SGHRS and CDR2 YFSETQ. The V gene end was trimmed by 5 bases and the J gene end by 6 bases; junction bases not matched to a gene: 9. The CDR3 bases are TGCGCCAGCAGTTTCGGGATAGCGGGGTCCGGGGAGCTGTTTTTT. It encodes CASSFGIAGSGELFF.

This clonotype was counted ten times or more. The chain combines TRBV6-1 with TRBJ2-7; D may be TRBD2 (5 bases). Germline V gene data show CDR1 as MNHNS and CDR2 as SASEGT. Between the trimmed V and J ends, which lost 6 bases and 3 bases, there was a span of 21 bases. This CDR3 has 16 residues. CDR3 sequence: CASSSPGLARHYEQYF. DNA for the CDR3: TGTGCCAGCAGCTCCCCCGGTCTAGCCCGCCACTACGAGCAGTACTTC.

This clonotype was recorded a few times. The chain employs TRBV10-3 and TRBJ1-5; a possible D gene is TRBD1 (6 bases). Trimming removed 4 bases from V and 9 bases from J, with 13 bases in between. Germline V gene lookup returns CDR1 ENHRY and CDR2 SYGVKD. The CDR3 consists of 13 residues. The CDR3 DNA is TGTGCCATCAGTGGACAGGCCGATCGGCCCCAGCATTTT. It yields the protein CAISGQADRPQHF.

This clonotype has just a few counts. V and J are TRBV5-5 and TRBJ1-5, with TRBD1 identical over 11 bases. V dropped 3 bases and J dropped 6; count of bases not matched to a gene: 8. Germline CDR1 reads SGHKS; CDR2 reads YYEKEE (reference sequence). The CDR3 length is 16 residues. Here the CDR3 DNA reads TGTGCCAGCAGCTCGCTGGCGGGACAGGGGGTTCAGCCCCAGCATTTT. Its translation is CASSSLAGQGVQPQHF.

This clonotype was detected a few times. This chain links TRBV5-1 with TRBJ2-2; possibly TRBD1 for D (6 bases). This CDR3 is 15 amino acids long. CDR1 and CDR2 from the germline V gene are SGHRS and YFSETQ. V was trimmed by 3 bases and J by 0 bases, leaving 9 bases between them. This CDR3 reads CASSWTVANTGELFF. The DNA for the CDR3 is TGCGCCAGCAGCTGGACAGTAGCGAACACCGGGGAGCTGTTTTTT.

This clonotype was seen just once. Lacking the conserved final phenylalanine or tryptophan, this CDR3 likely reflects a read error. The chain carries TRBV27 and TRBJ1-1; D remains unclear. The V end was cut by 4 bases, the J end by 5 bases, with 14 bases between. The CDR3 is made up of 14 amino acids. Germline CDR1 is MNHEY and CDR2 is SMNVEV (reference sequence). The CDR3 DNA reads TGTGCCAGCAGTTGGCCAGGACGCAATACTGAAGCTTTCTAT. Protein: CASSWPGRNTEAFY.